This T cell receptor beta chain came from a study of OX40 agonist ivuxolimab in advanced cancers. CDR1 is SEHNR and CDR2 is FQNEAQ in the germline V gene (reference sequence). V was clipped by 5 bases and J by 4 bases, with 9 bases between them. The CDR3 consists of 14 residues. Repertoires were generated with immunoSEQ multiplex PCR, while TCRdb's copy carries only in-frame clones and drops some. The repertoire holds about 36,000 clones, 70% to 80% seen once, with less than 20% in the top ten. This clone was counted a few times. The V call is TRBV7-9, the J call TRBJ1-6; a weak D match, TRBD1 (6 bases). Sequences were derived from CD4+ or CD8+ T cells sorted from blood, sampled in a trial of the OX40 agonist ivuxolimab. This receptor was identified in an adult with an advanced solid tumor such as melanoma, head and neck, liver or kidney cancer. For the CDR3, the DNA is TGTGCCAGCAGCGCGCAGGGGTATAATTCACCCCTCCACTTT. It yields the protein CASSAQGYNSPLHF.